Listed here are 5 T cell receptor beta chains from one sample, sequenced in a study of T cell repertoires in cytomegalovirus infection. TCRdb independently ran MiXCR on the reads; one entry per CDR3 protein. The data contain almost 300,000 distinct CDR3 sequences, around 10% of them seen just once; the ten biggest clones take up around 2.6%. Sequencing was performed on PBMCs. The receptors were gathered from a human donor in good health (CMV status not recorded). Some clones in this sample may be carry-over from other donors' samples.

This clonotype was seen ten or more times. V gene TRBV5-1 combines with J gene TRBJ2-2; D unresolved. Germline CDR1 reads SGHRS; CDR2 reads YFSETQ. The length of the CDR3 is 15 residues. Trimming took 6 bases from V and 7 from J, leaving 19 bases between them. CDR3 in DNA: TGCGCCAGCACCCCCTCCTTCGGTTGGAGCGGGGAGCTGTTTTTT. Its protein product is CASTPSFGWSGELFF.

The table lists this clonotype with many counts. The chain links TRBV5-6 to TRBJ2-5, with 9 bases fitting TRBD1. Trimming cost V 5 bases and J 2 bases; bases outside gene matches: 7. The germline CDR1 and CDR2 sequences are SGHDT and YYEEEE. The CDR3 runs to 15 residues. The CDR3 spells CASSLIDRGQETQYF. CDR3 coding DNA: TGTGCCAGCAGTCTGATTGACAGGGGGCAAGAGACCCAGTACTTC.

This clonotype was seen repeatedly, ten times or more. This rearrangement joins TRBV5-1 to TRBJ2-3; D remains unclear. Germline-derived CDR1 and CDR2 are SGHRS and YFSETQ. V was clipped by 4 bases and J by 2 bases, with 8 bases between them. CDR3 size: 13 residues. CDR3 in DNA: TGCGCCAGCAGCAGTATTATCACAGATACGCAGTATTTT. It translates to CASSSIITDTQYF.

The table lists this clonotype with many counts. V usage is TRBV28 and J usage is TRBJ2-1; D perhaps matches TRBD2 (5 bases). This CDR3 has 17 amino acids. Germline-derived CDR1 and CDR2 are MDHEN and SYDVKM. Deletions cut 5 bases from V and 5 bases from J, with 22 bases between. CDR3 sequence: CASSPLSRVPFNNEQFF. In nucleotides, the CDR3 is TGTGCCAGCAGTCCATTGTCGCGGGTGCCCTTCAACAATGAGCAGTTCTTC.

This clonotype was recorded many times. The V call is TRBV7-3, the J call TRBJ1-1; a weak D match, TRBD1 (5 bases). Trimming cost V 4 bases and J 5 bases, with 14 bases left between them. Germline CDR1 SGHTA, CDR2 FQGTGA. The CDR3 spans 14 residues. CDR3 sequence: CASSWDGGRTEAFF. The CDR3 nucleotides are TGTGCCAGCAGCTGGGACGGGGGTAGGACTGAAGCTTTCTTT.